These 25 T cell receptor beta chains share one sample of origin, sequenced in a study of control samples from healthy donors and cancer patients. The assay was immunoSEQ multiplex PCR, and TCRdb's table has in-frame clones only and misses some. This sample has 120,000 to 150,000 clones, with roughly 89% found just once. The source material was blood. These receptors all come from a man younger than 40 in good health.

The V gene is TRBV6-6, the J gene TRBJ2-1; D might be TRBD2 (5 bases). The ends were cut back, 5 bases at V and 5 bases at J, with 10 bases in the middle. This CDR3 has 13 residues. Germline CDR1 is MNHNY and CDR2 is SVGAGI (reference sequence). The DNA for the CDR3 is TGTGCCAGCAGTAAAGGAGGAAACAATGAGCAGTTCTTC. Amino acids: CASSKGGNNEQFF.

V and J are TRBV19 and TRBJ2-7, with 10 bases matching TRBD2. V lost 6 bases and J lost 2; bases outside the gene matches: 7. CDR1 is LNHDA and CDR2 is SQIVND in the germline V gene (reference sequence). The CDR3 has 15 residues. CDR3 in amino acids: CASSPGTSAAYEQYF. For the CDR3, the DNA is TGTGCCAGTAGCCCCGGGACTAGCGCTGCCTACGAGCAGTACTTC.

This clone has a single count. V usage is TRBV25-1 and J usage is TRBJ2-7, with 10 positions matching TRBD1. Germline-derived CDR1 and CDR2 are MGHDK and SYGVNS. The length of the CDR3 is 14 residues. With V trimmed by 5 bases and J by 2 bases, 3 bases remained unmatched. In nucleotides, the CDR3 is TGTGCCAGCAGTCCCGGACAGGGGGCCTACGAGCAGTACTTC. Encoded protein: CASSPGQGAYEQYF.

The V call is TRBV27, the J call TRBJ2-3, with a weak D call TRBD1 (6 bases). The V and J ends lost 4 bases and 0 bases respectively, with 17 bases between them. Germline CDR1 MNHEY, CDR2 SMNVEV (reference sequence). The CDR3 runs to 17 residues. This CDR3 is CASSSLSRTASTDTQYF. The CDR3 bases are TGTGCCAGCAGTTCGCTGTCTAGGACAGCTAGCACAGATACGCAGTATTTT.

The J gene is TRBJ1-6, the V gene TRBV19, with TRBD1 identical over 8 bases. J was trimmed by 2 bases and V by 5 bases; bases with no gene match: 8. The germline V gene encodes CDR1 LNHDA and CDR2 SQIVND (reference sequence). This CDR3 has 17 amino acids. CDR3 nucleotides: TGTGCCAGTAGTTCCCCCGGGACAGGAGCCTATAATTCACCCCTCCACTTT. Translated: CASSSPGTGAYNSPLHF.

A single count supports this clone. CDR3 protein: CASSHTGTHSYEQYF. The CDR3, as DNA: TGTGCCAGCAGCCACACCGGGACCCACTCCTACGAGCAGTACTTC. The rearrangement links TRBV3-1 (or the pseudogene TRBV3-2) to TRBJ2-7; D possibly matches TRBD1 or TRBD2 (5 bases each). The V gene lost 3 bases and the J gene lost 0 bases, with 12 bases spanning the gap. This CDR3 is built from 15 residues. Germline V gene sequence: CDR1 LGHDT, CDR2 YNNKEL (reference sequence).

The chain carries TRBV14 and TRBJ2-3; TRBD2 aligns across 11 bases. V trimming: 4 bases; J trimming: 1 base; junction bases outside the gene matches: 10. In germline, CDR1 is SGHDN, CDR2 FVKESK. The CDR3 extends over 18 amino acids. The CDR3 coding sequence is TGTGCCAGCAGCCGACGACTAGCGGGGCTGAGGGGCACAGATACGCAGTATTTT. It yields the protein CASSRRLAGLRGTDTQYF.

This chain connects TRBV3-1 (or the pseudogene TRBV3-2) to TRBJ2-2; D unresolved. Looked up from germline, CDR1 is LGHDT and CDR2 is YNNKEL (reference sequence). This CDR3 has 16 residues. V was trimmed by 4 bases and J by 4 bases, leaving 16 bases between them. The CDR3 DNA is TGTGCCAGCAGCCCACAACAGACGTTGATCACCGGGGAGCTGTTTTTT. Amino acids: CASSPQQTLITGELFF.

CDR3 in amino acids: CATSDPRAPSSDYGYTF. CDR3 coding DNA: TGTGCCACCAGTGATCCTCGGGCCCCTAGTTCGGACTATGGCTACACCTTC. The J gene is TRBJ1-2, the V gene TRBV24-1, with no clear D. This CDR3 has 17 amino acids. The germline CDR1 and CDR2 sequences are KGHDR and SFDVKD. Trimming took 3 bases from V and 3 from J, leaving 19 bases between them.

The chain employs TRBV6-5 and TRBJ1-3; 7 bases are a match to TRBD1. The CDR3 is 14 amino acids. Trimming cost V 3 bases and J 3 bases; bases outside gene matches: 2. Germline V lookup: CDR1 MNHEY, CDR2 SVGAGI. CDR3 sequence: CASSYGTDGNTIYF. CDR3 DNA: TGTGCCAGCAGTTATGGGACAGATGGAAACACCATATATTTT.

This chain links TRBV7-6 with TRBJ1-2, with D perhaps TRBD1 (5 bases). V was cut by 3 bases and J by 6 bases, with 29 bases left in between. The CDR3 loop spans 19 amino acids. CDR1 SGHVS and CDR2 FNYEAQ come from the germline V gene. As DNA, the CDR3 is TGTGCCAGCAGCTTGGGGGGGGTCCGGGGATTAGGGATTATGAATGGCTACACCTTC. Amino acids: CASSLGGVRGLGIMNGYTF.

A remark on this clone: At one end, the junction sequence differs from germline, possibly due to a read error. The chain carries TRBV5-8 and TRBJ2-1; the match to TRBD1 covers 8 bases. The CDR3 contains 11 residues. Germline V gene data show CDR1 as SGHTS and CDR2 as YDEGEE. The CDR3: CASSLDGTGIF. For the CDR3, the DNA is TGTGCCAGCAGCTTGGATGGGACAGGCATCTTC.

This rearrangement joins TRBV18 to TRBJ1-3, with D possibly being TRBD1 (6 bases). The germline V and J ends were trimmed by 5 bases and 0 bases, with 20 bases remaining between them. Looked up from germline, CDR1 is KGHSH and CDR2 is LQKENI. The CDR3 covers 18 residues. CDR3 region: CASSSSRLGQTSGNTIYF. The CDR3 DNA is TGTGCCAGCTCATCTTCAAGGCTCGGACAGACCTCTGGAAACACCATATATTTT.

This clone was recorded a few times. This chain links TRBV7-8 with TRBJ2-2; 8 bases agree with TRBD1. The CDR3 sequence is 14 residues long. The germline V gene has CDR1 SGHVS and CDR2 FQNEAQ. Trimming at V came to 5 bases and at J to 5 bases, leaving 4 bases not matched to a gene. The CDR3 protein is CASSLTGVTGELFF. In nucleotides, the CDR3 is TGTGCCAGCAGCCTGACAGGGGTTACCGGGGAGCTGTTTTTT. The full variable domain, in which reference TRBV7-8 and TRBJ2-2 provide the parts outside the CDR3, is GAGVSQSPRYKVAKRGQDVALRCDPISGHVSLFWYQQALGQGPEFLTYFQNEAQLDKSGLPSDRFFAERPEGSVSTLKIQRTQQEDSAVYLCASSLTGVTGELFFGEGSRLTVL.

The V gene is TRBV6-1, the J gene TRBJ2-6; D is ambiguous. CDR1 MNHNS and CDR2 SASEGT come from the germline V gene. This CDR3 comprises 15 residues. V dropped 2 bases and J dropped 0 bases, with 5 bases sitting between them. CDR3 nucleotides: TGTGCCAGCAGTGAACAGGACTCTGGGGCCAACGTCCTGACTTTC. It yields the protein CASSEQDSGANVLTF.

This clone appeared once. The rearrangement links TRBV5-6 to TRBJ2-7, with unresolved D. Trimming removed 4 bases at V and 4 bases at J, with 9 bases between. CDR3 length: 12 amino acids. Germline V gene sequence: CDR1 SGHDT, CDR2 YYEEEE. The CDR3: CASSHSPYEQYF. CDR3 in DNA: TGTGCCAGCAGCCACAGCCCTTACGAGCAGTACTTC.

This sequence joins TRBV24-1 and TRBJ2-1; 16 bases match TRBD2. Germline CDR1 is KGHDR and CDR2 is SFDVKD. The V and J ends lost 4 bases and 6 bases, in that order; junction bases with no gene match: 11. The CDR3 length is 19 residues. CDR3 protein: CATSDPPGTSGGAGNEQFF. The CDR3, as DNA: TGTGCCACCAGTGACCCCCCTGGGACTAGCGGGGGGGCTGGCAATGAGCAGTTCTTC.

This chain uses TRBV15 with TRBJ1-1; D is ambiguous. The CDR3 extends over 14 amino acids. V lost 2 bases and J 3 bases, leaving 10 bases between the germline ends. The germline gives CDR1 LNHNV, CDR2 YYDKDF (reference sequence). The CDR3 sequence: CATSRRKEHTEAFF. In nucleotides, the CDR3 is TGTGCCACCAGCAGACGGAAGGAACACACTGAAGCTTTCTTT.

This clone occurred once. The genes are TRBV6-2 or TRBV6-3 and TRBJ2-2, with D tentatively TRBD1 (6 bases). This CDR3 comprises 15 residues. The germline V gene encodes CDR1 MNHEY and CDR2 SVGEGT. The V end lost 4 bases, the J end lost 5 bases, and 14 bases lay between the germline ends. The chain's CDR3 is CASSLGAVGTGELFF. The CDR3 DNA reads TGTGCCAGCAGTTTGGGGGCGGTAGGGACCGGGGAGCTGTTTTTT.

The chain is built from TRBV11-3 and TRBJ1-1, with TRBD1 matching over 10 bases. The J segment lost 5 bases and the V segment lost 3 bases, leaving 3 bases of the junction unmatched. The CDR3 totals 14 residues. CDR1 and CDR2 from the germline V gene are SGHNT and YENEEA. As DNA, the CDR3 is TGTGCCAGCAGCTTGGGACAGGGGTTTACTGAAGCTTTCTTT. Translated, it gives CASSLGQGFTEAFF. The full variable domain, with the rest looked up from reference TRBV11-3 and TRBJ1-1, is EAGVVQSPRYKIIEKKQPVAFWCNPISGHNTLYWYLQNLGQGPELLIRYENEEAVDDSQLPKDRFSAERLKGVDSTLKIQPAELGDSAVYLCASSLGQGFTEAFFGQGTRLTVV.

The chain employs TRBV21-1 and TRBJ2-1; the D call TRBD2 from the table was never checked on the DNA. TRBV21-1 is listed as a pseudogene. This CDR3 is 20 amino acids long. CDR3 bases: TGTGCCAGCAGCAAAGGGAGACTAGCGGGAGGGCGGGGGTCCTACAATGAGCAGTTCTTC. Translating it yields CASSKGRLAGGRGSYNEQFF.

This chain links TRBV6-5 with TRBJ2-3; D uncertain. The CDR3 runs 15 residues. V shed 4 bases and J shed 0 bases, with 11 bases lying between them. The V gene's germline CDR1 is MNHEY and CDR2 SVGAGI. CDR3 amino acids: CASSSDIFSTDTQYF. The CDR3 bases are TGTGCCAGCAGTTCCGACATCTTCAGCACAGATACGCAGTATTTT.

The genes are TRBV7-3 and TRBJ2-7, with 8 bases aligning to TRBD2. V dropped 5 bases and J dropped 3; count of bases not matched to a gene: 9. The CDR3 is made up of 15 amino acids. The V gene's germline CDR1 is SGHTA and CDR2 FQGTGA. The DNA for the CDR3 is TGTGCCAGCAGCATAAATAGCGGGGAACACTACGAGCAGTACTTC. Translated: CASSINSGEHYEQYF. Filled out from reference TRBV7-3 and TRBJ2-7, the complete variable domain reads GAGVSQTPSNKVTEKGKYVELRCDPISGHTALYWYRQSLGQGPEFLIYFQGTGAADDSGLPNDRFFAVRPEGSVSTLKIQRTERGDSAVYLCASSINSGEHYEQYFGPGTRLTVT.

V is TRBV10-3 and J is TRBJ1-2; D might be TRBD1 (6 bases). CDR3 length: 13 residues. In germline, CDR1 is ENHRY, CDR2 SYGVKD. V lost 6 bases to trimming and J lost 4 bases, with 12 bases between them. DNA of the CDR3: TGTGCCATCAGGGCAGGGGAGTCCTATGGCTACACCTTC. It codes for CAIRAGESYGYTF.

The chain combines TRBV24-1 with TRBJ2-2, with 14 bases lining up with TRBD2. Germline V gives CDR1 KGHDR, CDR2 SFDVKD. With 1 base clipped from V and 7 bases from J, the junction kept 1 base outside the gene matches. This CDR3 contains 16 residues. The CDR3 coding sequence is TGTGCCACCAGTGATTTAGGGACTAGCGGGAGCGGGGAGCTGTTTTTT. Translation: CATSDLGTSGSGELFF.